Listed here is a single T cell receptor beta chain. The antigen is not known. This CDR3 contains 13 residues. V was shortened by 2 bases and J by 5 bases, with 7 bases between the two germline ends. Germline V gives CDR1 KGHSH, CDR2 LQKENI. This sample was taken from a study of OX40 agonist ivuxolimab in advanced cancers. About the research overall: Antecedent anti-PD-1, anti-PD-L1 or anti-CTLA-4 therapy was permissible, with about 40% having received some. Regarding the study as a whole: The authors did not determine the antigen specificity of the expanded peripheral T cells. More expanded clones were found, on average, in CD8+ than in CD4+ T cells.

Some clones are missing from TCRdb's copy, which holds only in-frame ones; the method was immunoSEQ multiplex PCR. The sample comprises approximately 76,000 clones, almost 85% of which are singletons, and approximately 0.57% rests with the top ten. The material sequenced was CD4+ or CD8+ T cells sorted from blood, taken in a trial of the OX40 agonist ivuxolimab. The chain employs TRBV18 and TRBJ2-1; D is possibly TRBD1 (6 bases). The sequence was obtained from an adult with an advanced solid tumor such as melanoma, head and neck, liver or kidney cancer. Here the CDR3 DNA reads TGTGCCAGCTCACCAGGGGGCAACAATGAGCAGTTCTTC. Residues: CASSPGGNNEQFF. Full variable domain (outside the CDR3, taken from reference TRBV18 and TRBJ2-1): NAGVMQNPRHLVRRRGQEARLRCSPMKGHSHVYWYRQLPEEGLKFMVYLQKENIIDESGMPKERFSAEFPKEGPSILRIQQVVRGDSAAYFCASSPGGNNEQFFGPGTRLTVL.